Each of the 3 T cell receptor beta chains below was sequenced from the same sample in a study of blood T cell repertoires in COVID-19. Sequenced by immunoSEQ multiplex PCR; TCRdb stores in-frame clones only, minus some. The sample carries more than 85,000 clones, approximately 80% recorded once. Sequenced: peripheral blood. Receptor source: a woman aged 80 or over with active or convalescent COVID-19.

This clone came up once. The genes are TRBV10-1 and TRBJ1-5; no firm D call. CDR1 and CDR2 from the germline V gene are WNHNN and SYGVQD (reference sequence). Trimming cost V 0 bases and J 7 bases, with 7 bases left between them. The CDR3 is made up of 13 amino acids. The CDR3, as DNA: TGCGCCAGCAGTGAGTCAATTGGCCAGCCCCAGCATTTT. This encodes CASSESIGQPQHF.

This clone occurred once. This chain links TRBV10-3 with TRBJ1-2; 8 bases agree with TRBD1. This CDR3 has 14 residues. The V gene end was trimmed by 3 bases and the J gene end by 6 bases; junction bases not matched to a gene: 6. CDR1 and CDR2 from the germline V gene are ENHRY and SYGVKD. CDR3 in DNA: TGTGCCATCAGTGAAGGAGAACAGGGGGATGGCTACACCTTC. This translates into CAISEGEQGDGYTF.

The V call is TRBV3-1 (or the pseudogene TRBV3-2), the J call TRBJ2-3; 7 bases map to TRBD2. V lost 1 base to trimming and J lost 3 bases; unmatched junction nucleotides: 7. Germline lookup yields CDR1 LGHDT and CDR2 YNNKEL (reference sequence). The CDR3 is 16 amino acids. The DNA for the CDR3 is TGTGCCAGCAGCCAAGGCGACGGGAGGAGTACAGATACGCAGTATTTT. This sequence encodes CASSQGDGRSTDTQYF.